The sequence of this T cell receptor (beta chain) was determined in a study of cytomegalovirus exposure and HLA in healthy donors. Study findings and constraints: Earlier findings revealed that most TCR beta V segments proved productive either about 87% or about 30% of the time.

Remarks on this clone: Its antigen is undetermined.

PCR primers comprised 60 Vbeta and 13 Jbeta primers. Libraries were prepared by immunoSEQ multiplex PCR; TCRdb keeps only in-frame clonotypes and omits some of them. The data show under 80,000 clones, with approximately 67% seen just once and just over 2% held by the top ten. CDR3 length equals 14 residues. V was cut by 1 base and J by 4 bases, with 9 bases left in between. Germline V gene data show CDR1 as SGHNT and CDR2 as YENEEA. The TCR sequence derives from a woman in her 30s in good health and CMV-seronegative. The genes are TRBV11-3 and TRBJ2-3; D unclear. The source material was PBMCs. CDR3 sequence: CASSLVASADTQYF. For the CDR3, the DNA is TGTGCCAGCAGCTTAGTGGCGAGCGCAGATACGCAGTATTTT.